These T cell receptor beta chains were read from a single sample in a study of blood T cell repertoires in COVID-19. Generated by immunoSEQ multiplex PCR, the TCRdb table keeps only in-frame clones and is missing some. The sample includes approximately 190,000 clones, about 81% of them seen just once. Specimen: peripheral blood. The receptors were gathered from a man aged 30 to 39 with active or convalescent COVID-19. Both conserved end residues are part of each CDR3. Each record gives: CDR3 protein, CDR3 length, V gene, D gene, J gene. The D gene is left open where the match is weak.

CDR3 protein: CASSHPKGAGGTDTQYF; CDR3 length: 17; V gene: TRBV4-1; D gene: TRBD1; J gene: TRBJ2-3
CDR3 protein: CASSSRETDTQYF; CDR3 length: 13; V gene: TRBV5-1; D gene: -; J gene: TRBJ2-3
CDR3 protein: CASSVGKDRANTEAFF; CDR3 length: 16; V gene: TRBV9; D gene: TRBD1; J gene: TRBJ1-1
CDR3 protein: CAISDQGSNVQYF; CDR3 length: 13; V gene: TRBV10-3; D gene: -; J gene: TRBJ2-5
CDR3 protein: CASSLGARDSQYF; CDR3 length: 13; V gene: TRBV12-3/TRBV12-4; D gene: -; J gene: TRBJ2-3
CDR3 protein: CAWSLTSGPYEQYF; CDR3 length: 14; V gene: TRBV30; D gene: TRBD2; J gene: TRBJ2-7
CDR3 protein: CASSQDPGGNTEAFF; CDR3 length: 15; V gene: TRBV4-1; D gene: TRBD1; J gene: TRBJ1-1
CDR3 protein: CASSSGSNQPQHF; CDR3 length: 13; V gene: TRBV18; D gene: -; J gene: TRBJ1-5
CDR3 protein: CASTGGARTEAFF; CDR3 length: 13; V gene: TRBV27; D gene: -; J gene: TRBJ1-1
CDR3 protein: CASSIQGDTEAFF; CDR3 length: 13; V gene: TRBV7-2; D gene: -; J gene: TRBJ1-1
CDR3 protein: CASSSPTSGGVGDTQYF; CDR3 length: 17; V gene: TRBV27; D gene: TRBD2; J gene: TRBJ2-3
CDR3 protein: CASSPRRASLATDTQYF; CDR3 length: 17; V gene: TRBV6-6; D gene: -; J gene: TRBJ2-3
CDR3 protein: CASGEDTTGELFF; CDR3 length: 13; V gene: TRBV10-1; D gene: -; J gene: TRBJ2-2
CDR3 protein: CASSYGREGGTEAFF; CDR3 length: 15; V gene: TRBV11-2; D gene: -; J gene: TRBJ1-1
CDR3 protein: CASSKEGGTRENSNQPQHF; CDR3 length: 19; V gene: TRBV21-1; D gene: -; J gene: TRBJ1-5
CDR3 protein: CATSRGGLGGAEAFF; CDR3 length: 15; V gene: TRBV15; D gene: -; J gene: TRBJ1-1
CDR3 protein: CASSLDVRGNTGELFF; CDR3 length: 16; V gene: TRBV5-1; D gene: -; J gene: TRBJ2-2
CDR3 protein: CASSEAGGRPGGAEAFF; CDR3 length: 17; V gene: TRBV10-1; D gene: -; J gene: TRBJ1-1
CDR3 protein: CAWSQLLGQGSYGYTF; CDR3 length: 16; V gene: TRBV30; D gene: TRBD1; J gene: TRBJ1-2
CDR3 protein: CASTQWAGQGETQYF; CDR3 length: 15; V gene: TRBV6-5; D gene: -; J gene: TRBJ2-5
CDR3 protein: CASSPPSAGMLDGYTF; CDR3 length: 16; V gene: TRBV18; D gene: -; J gene: TRBJ1-2
CDR3 protein: CASSLTSPNTEAFF; CDR3 length: 14; V gene: TRBV7-9; D gene: -; J gene: TRBJ1-1
CDR3 protein: CASSELGQTTNGYTF; CDR3 length: 15; V gene: TRBV6-1; D gene: -; J gene: TRBJ1-2
CDR3 protein: CASSVGGTGGDTQYF; CDR3 length: 15; V gene: TRBV9; D gene: TRBD1; J gene: TRBJ2-3
CDR3 protein: CSVGGINQPQHF; CDR3 length: 12; V gene: TRBV29-1; D gene: -; J gene: TRBJ1-5
CDR3 protein: CASSEKREGLDEQYF; CDR3 length: 15; V gene: TRBV2; D gene: TRBD2; J gene: TRBJ2-7
CDR3 protein: CASSPMTSTSTDTQYF; CDR3 length: 16; V gene: TRBV18; D gene: TRBD2; J gene: TRBJ2-3
CDR3 protein: CASSIGTGYNTGELFF; CDR3 length: 16; V gene: TRBV19; D gene: -; J gene: TRBJ2-2
CDR3 protein: CASSPSGGASEELFF; CDR3 length: 15; V gene: TRBV7-9; D gene: -; J gene: TRBJ2-2
CDR3 protein: CASSSGANTEAFF; CDR3 length: 13; V gene: TRBV7-2; D gene: -; J gene: TRBJ1-1
CDR3 protein: CASSLGSVSGNTIYF; CDR3 length: 15; V gene: TRBV7-6; D gene: -; J gene: TRBJ1-3
CDR3 protein: CAWGEGDSNQPQHF; CDR3 length: 14; V gene: TRBV30; D gene: -; J gene: TRBJ1-5
CDR3 protein: CASSSGKMYEQYF; CDR3 length: 13; V gene: TRBV28; D gene: -; J gene: TRBJ2-7
CDR3 protein: CASSTGTGNTEAFF; CDR3 length: 14; V gene: TRBV5-1; D gene: TRBD1; J gene: TRBJ1-1
CDR3 protein: CASSFSRGNTEAFF; CDR3 length: 14; V gene: TRBV11-2; D gene: -; J gene: TRBJ1-1
CDR3 protein: CASSLDDSSTDTQYF; CDR3 length: 15; V gene: TRBV5-4; D gene: -; J gene: TRBJ2-3
CDR3 protein: CASSLGLAEPGEQYF; CDR3 length: 15; V gene: TRBV27; D gene: TRBD2; J gene: TRBJ2-7
CDR3 protein: CASSFRDRGSNEQFF; CDR3 length: 15; V gene: TRBV5-1; D gene: TRBD1; J gene: TRBJ2-1
CDR3 protein: CASSLNRPSGIGRHEQFF; CDR3 length: 18; V gene: TRBV7-2; D gene: TRBD2; J gene: TRBJ2-1
CDR3 protein: CASSRNGLSSYEQYF; CDR3 length: 15; V gene: TRBV11-2; D gene: -; J gene: TRBJ2-7
CDR3 protein: CAITATGDEQFF; CDR3 length: 12; V gene: TRBV10-3; D gene: TRBD1; J gene: TRBJ2-1
CDR3 protein: CASSGRAGGAYNEQFF; CDR3 length: 16; V gene: TRBV10-1; D gene: TRBD2; J gene: TRBJ2-1
CDR3 protein: CASSYPLAGLTGELFF; CDR3 length: 16; V gene: TRBV6-2/TRBV6-3; D gene: TRBD2; J gene: TRBJ2-2
CDR3 protein: CASSPLSGRANEQFF; CDR3 length: 15; V gene: TRBV18; D gene: TRBD2; J gene: TRBJ2-1
CDR3 protein: CASSQTRNNEQFF; CDR3 length: 13; V gene: TRBV4-3; D gene: -; J gene: TRBJ2-1
CDR3 protein: CASSSTGKHTGELFF; CDR3 length: 15; V gene: TRBV5-4; D gene: TRBD1; J gene: TRBJ2-2
CDR3 protein: CASSLRQGWTEAFF; CDR3 length: 14; V gene: TRBV28; D gene: TRBD1; J gene: TRBJ1-1
CDR3 protein: CASSLWTGSTNEKLFF; CDR3 length: 16; V gene: TRBV5-5; D gene: TRBD1; J gene: TRBJ1-4
CDR3 protein: CASSERRDEAGYTF; CDR3 length: 14; V gene: TRBV2; D gene: -; J gene: TRBJ1-2
CDR3 protein: CASSHTRTADDYGYTF; CDR3 length: 16; V gene: TRBV7-8; D gene: -; J gene: TRBJ1-2
CDR3 protein: CASSPEGQRVDNEQFF; CDR3 length: 16; V gene: TRBV7-9; D gene: -; J gene: TRBJ2-1
CDR3 protein: CASSSLRNRDYGYTF; CDR3 length: 15; V gene: TRBV27; D gene: -; J gene: TRBJ1-2
CDR3 protein: CASSELGGGTYNEQFF; CDR3 length: 16; V gene: TRBV2; D gene: -; J gene: TRBJ2-1
CDR3 protein: CASSIPRGVGTEAFF; CDR3 length: 15; V gene: TRBV28; D gene: -; J gene: TRBJ1-1
CDR3 protein: CASSPRQGAHEQYF; CDR3 length: 14; V gene: TRBV7-8; D gene: TRBD1; J gene: TRBJ2-7
CDR3 protein: CASSFPGLAGVNEQFF; CDR3 length: 16; V gene: TRBV11-3; D gene: TRBD2; J gene: TRBJ2-1
CDR3 protein: CASSYPLYRARNDQPQHF; CDR3 length: 18; V gene: TRBV6-2/TRBV6-3; D gene: -; J gene: TRBJ1-5
CDR3 protein: CASSLSGTGTDTQYF; CDR3 length: 15; V gene: TRBV7-9; D gene: TRBD1; J gene: TRBJ2-3
CDR3 protein: CAWSLLNEKLFF; CDR3 length: 12; V gene: TRBV30; D gene: -; J gene: TRBJ1-4